A single sample is the source of the 10 T cell receptor beta chains below, sequenced in a study of T cell responses to AZD1222 COVID-19 vaccine. Only in-frame clones appear in the TCRdb table, and some are missing; sequencing was by immunoSEQ multiplex PCR. This sample has roughly 170,000 clones; around 93% occur once, and the top ten carry approximately 2%. The material was peripheral blood, obtained on day 0 of AZD1222 vaccination. All receptors derive from an adult in good health.

J is TRBJ2-5 and V is TRBV10-3; D unresolved. Germline values: CDR1 ENHRY, CDR2 SYGVKD. Trimming left V 2 bases short and J 3 bases short, with 7 bases between. CDR3 length: 13 residues. In nucleotides, the CDR3 is TGTGCCATCAGTGAGGTCGGAGAAGAGACCCAGTACTTC. It encodes CAISEVGEETQYF.

The V gene is TRBV29-1, the J gene TRBJ2-3; D might be TRBD1 (5 bases). The CDR3 spans 14 residues. The V end lost 3 bases, the J end lost 2 bases, and 12 bases lay between the germline ends. The germline CDR1 and CDR2 sequences are SQVTM and ANQGSEA. In DNA form, the CDR3 reads TGCAGCGTTGATAGGGGTTACCCCACAGATACGCAGTATTTT. As protein: CSVDRGYPTDTQYF.

This sequence joins TRBV4-3 and TRBJ2-1, with D maybe TRBD1 (6 bases). This CDR3 has 13 amino acids. V dropped 1 base and J dropped 8 bases, with 9 bases sitting between them. Germline V gives CDR1 LGHNA, CDR2 YSLEER. CDR3: CASSQVAGDEQFF. In DNA, the CDR3 is TGCGCCAGCAGCCAAGTAGCAGGGGATGAGCAGTTCTTC.

V is TRBV3-1 (or the pseudogene TRBV3-2) and J is TRBJ1-6, with D unclear. CDR1 and CDR2 (germline): LGHDT, YNNKEL (reference sequence). Trimming pared 1 base from V and 6 bases from J, leaving 10 bases between. CDR3 length equals 15 residues. This CDR3 is CASSQAPVANSPLHF. DNA of the CDR3: TGTGCCAGCAGCCAAGCTCCAGTGGCTAATTCACCCCTCCACTTT.

The V gene is TRBV20-1, the J gene TRBJ2-5; weak D call: TRBD2 (5 bases). This CDR3 spans 13 amino acids. V lost 3 bases and J lost 3, with 11 bases in between. In germline, CDR1 is DFQATT, CDR2 SNEGSKA (reference sequence). The CDR3 DNA sequence: TGCAGTGCTAGTGAGGGCGAGAAAGAGACCCAGTACTTC. This sequence encodes CSASEGEKETQYF.

The chain couples TRBV29-1 to TRBJ1-1, with a tentative D call TRBD1 (5 bases). V was cut by 5 bases and J by 8 bases, with 12 bases left in between. Germline lookup yields CDR1 SQVTM and CDR2 ANQGSEA. This CDR3 spans 11 amino acids. As DNA, the CDR3 is TGCAGCGTTTATTCGGGGCTCGAAGCTTTCTTT. Protein: CSVYSGLEAFF.

The chain's CDR3 is CASSFSGEVSQPQHF. The CDR3 nucleotides are TGTGCCAGCAGCTTTTCAGGGGAGGTGAGTCAGCCCCAGCATTTT. The chain carries TRBV11-2 and TRBJ1-5; a weak D match, TRBD1 (6 bases). CDR1 is SGHAT and CDR2 is FQNNGV in the germline V gene. V dropped 3 bases and J dropped 6 bases, with 15 bases sitting between them. The CDR3 has 15 amino acids.

The V gene is TRBV7-9, the J gene TRBJ2-3, with 7 bases aligning to TRBD2. Trimming at V came to 6 bases and at J to 2 bases, leaving 5 bases not matched to a gene. This CDR3 contains 14 residues. The germline gives CDR1 SEHNR, CDR2 FQNEAQ (reference sequence). CDR3 coding DNA: TGTGCCAGCAGGGCCGGGACTACCACAGATACGCAGTATTTT. Its translation is CASRAGTTTDTQYF.

The chain has TRBV18 and TRBJ2-3, with 10 nucleotides matching TRBD1. V shed 5 bases, J shed 4 bases, and the junction held 6 bases outside the gene matches. Germline V gives CDR1 KGHSH, CDR2 LQKENI. This CDR3 contains 15 residues. In DNA form, the CDR3 reads TGTGCCAGCTCAACGACAGGGGGCGTTGCAGATACGCAGTATTTT. Protein product: CASSTTGGVADTQYF.

The V and J genes are TRBV11-2 and TRBJ1-6; D uncertain. The CDR3 totals 17 residues. Looked up from germline, CDR1 is SGHAT and CDR2 is FQNNGV. Trimming took off 5 bases at V and 10 bases at J, with 24 bases between the two ends. The CDR3 DNA reads TGTGCCAGCAGCCGCCTCTCCGTTGGAGCCTTGACATCACCCCTCCACTTT. Translated: CASSRLSVGALTSPLHF.